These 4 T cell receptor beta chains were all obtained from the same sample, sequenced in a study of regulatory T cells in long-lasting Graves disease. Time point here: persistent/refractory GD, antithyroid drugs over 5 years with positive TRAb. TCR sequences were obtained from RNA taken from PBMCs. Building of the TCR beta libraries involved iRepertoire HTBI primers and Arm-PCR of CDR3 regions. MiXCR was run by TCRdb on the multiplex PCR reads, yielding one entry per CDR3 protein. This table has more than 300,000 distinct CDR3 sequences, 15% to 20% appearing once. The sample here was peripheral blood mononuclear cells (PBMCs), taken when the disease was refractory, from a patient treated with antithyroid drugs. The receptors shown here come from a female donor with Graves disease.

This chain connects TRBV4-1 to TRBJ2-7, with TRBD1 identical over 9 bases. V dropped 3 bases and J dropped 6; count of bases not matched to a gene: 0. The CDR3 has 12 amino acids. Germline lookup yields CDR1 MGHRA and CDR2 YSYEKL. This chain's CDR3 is CASSQTGGEQYF. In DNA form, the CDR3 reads TGCGCCAGCAGCCAGACAGGGGGCGAGCAGTACTTC.

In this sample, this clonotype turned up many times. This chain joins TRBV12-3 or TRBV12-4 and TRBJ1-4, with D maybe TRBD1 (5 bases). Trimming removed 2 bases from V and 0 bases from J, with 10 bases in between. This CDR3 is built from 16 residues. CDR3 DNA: TGTGCCAGCAGTTTACGACCGGGACCAACTAATGAAAAACTGTTTTTT. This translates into CASSLRPGPTNEKLFF.

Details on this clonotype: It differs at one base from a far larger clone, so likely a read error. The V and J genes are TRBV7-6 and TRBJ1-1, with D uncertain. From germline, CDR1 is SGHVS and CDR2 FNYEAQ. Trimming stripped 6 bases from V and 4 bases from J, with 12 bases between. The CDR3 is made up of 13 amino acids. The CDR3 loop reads CASSTEHATEAFF. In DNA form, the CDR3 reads TGTGCCAGCAGTACCGAGCACGCCACTGAAGCTTTCTTT.

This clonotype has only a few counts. The CDR3 reads CAISPVPDRGQPQHF. The CDR3 DNA sequence: TGTGCCATCAGCCCAGTCCCCGACAGGGGCCAGCCCCAGCATTTT. The rearrangement uses TRBV10-3 and TRBJ1-5; 8 bases map to TRBD1. In germline, CDR1 is ENHRY, CDR2 SYGVKD. V was pared by 6 bases and J by 7 bases, with 11 bases of the junction left unmatched. The CDR3 extends over 15 amino acids.